This T cell receptor (beta chain) was identified during a study of blood T cell repertoires in COVID-19. Background on the study: Acute and convalescent COVID-19 samples came from the United States, Italy and Spain. From T cells, B-cell-depleted T cells, or PBMCs came the material, which was cDNA or gDNA.

Authors' data handling: Scientists estimated how many nucleated cells there were by amplifying reference gene primers. Libraries were prepared by immunoSEQ multiplex PCR; TCRdb keeps only in-frame clonotypes and omits some of them. V and J calls and clone size follow that table, whereas D and trimming were derived from the DNA. The table has about 97,000 clones, over 65% seen once. This CDR3 has 15 residues. CDR1 is SGHAT, CDR2 FQDESV, per germline (reference sequence). V lost 5 bases and J 3 bases, leaving 16 bases between the germline ends. The material sequenced was peripheral blood. The V gene is TRBV11-1, the J gene TRBJ1-1; possible D gene TRBD1, 5 bases. This clonotype originated in a human donor in a cohort sampled during active COVID-19. CDR3 bases: TGTGCCAGCAGCCCAGGACGGGGGATCGACACTGAAGCTTTCTTT. Protein sequence: CASSPGRGIDTEAFF.